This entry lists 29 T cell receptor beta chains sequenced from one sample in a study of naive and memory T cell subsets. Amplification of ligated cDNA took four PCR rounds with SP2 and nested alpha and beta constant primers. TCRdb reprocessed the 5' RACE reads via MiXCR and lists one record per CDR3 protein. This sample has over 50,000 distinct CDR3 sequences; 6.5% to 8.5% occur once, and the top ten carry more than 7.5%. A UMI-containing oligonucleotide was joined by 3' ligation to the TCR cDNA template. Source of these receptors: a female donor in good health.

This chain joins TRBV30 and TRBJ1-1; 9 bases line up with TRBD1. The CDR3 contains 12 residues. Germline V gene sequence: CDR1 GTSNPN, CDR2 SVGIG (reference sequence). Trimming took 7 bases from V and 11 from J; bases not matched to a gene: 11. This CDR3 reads CAYLEQGANAFF. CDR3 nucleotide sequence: TGTGCCTACCTAGAACAGGGGGCGAATGCTTTCTTT.

CDR3 sequence reads: CASSLAGLETQYF. As DNA, the CDR3 is TGTGCCAGCAGTTTAGCGGGGTTAGAGACCCAGTACTTC. The gene calls are TRBV28 and TRBJ2-5, with TRBD2 as a possible D gene (6 bases). This CDR3 is 13 amino acids long. V was shortened by 2 bases and J by 4 bases, with 8 bases between the two germline ends. Germline assignment: CDR1 MDHEN and CDR2 SYDVKM.

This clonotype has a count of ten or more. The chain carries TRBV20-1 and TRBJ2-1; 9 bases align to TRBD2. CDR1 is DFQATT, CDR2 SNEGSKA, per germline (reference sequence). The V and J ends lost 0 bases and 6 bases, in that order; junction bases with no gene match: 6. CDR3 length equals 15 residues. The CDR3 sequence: CSARDSGGSINEQFF. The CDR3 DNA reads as TGCAGTGCTAGAGATAGCGGGGGTAGTATCAATGAGCAGTTCTTC.

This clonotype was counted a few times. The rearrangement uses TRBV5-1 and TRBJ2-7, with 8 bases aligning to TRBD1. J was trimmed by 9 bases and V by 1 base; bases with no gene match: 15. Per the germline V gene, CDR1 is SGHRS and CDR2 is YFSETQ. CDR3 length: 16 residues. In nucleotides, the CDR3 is TGCGCCAGCAGCTTGACGTCTGGACAGGGCTCCGGGGCGCAGTACTTC. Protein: CASSLTSGQGSGAQYF. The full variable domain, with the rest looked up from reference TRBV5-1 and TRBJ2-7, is KAGVTQTPRYLIKTRGQQVTLSCSPISGHRSVSWYQQTPGQGLQFLFEYFSETQRNKGNFPGRFSGRQFSNSRSEMNVSTLELGDSALYLCASSLTSGQGSGAQYFGPGTRLTVT.

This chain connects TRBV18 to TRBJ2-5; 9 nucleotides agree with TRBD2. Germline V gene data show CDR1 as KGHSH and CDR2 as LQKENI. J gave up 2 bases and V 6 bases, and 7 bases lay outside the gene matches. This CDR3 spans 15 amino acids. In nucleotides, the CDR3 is TGTGCCAGCTCGCTACCACTAGCGGGTCAAGAGACCCAGTACTTC. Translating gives CASSLPLAGQETQYF.

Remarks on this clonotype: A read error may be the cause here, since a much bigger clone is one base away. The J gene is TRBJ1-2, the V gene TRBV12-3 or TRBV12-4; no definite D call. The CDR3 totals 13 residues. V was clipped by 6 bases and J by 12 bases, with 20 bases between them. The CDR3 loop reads CASRVGSTGGNTF. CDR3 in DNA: TGTGCCAGCAGAGTGGGGAGTACGGGCGGCAACACCTTC.

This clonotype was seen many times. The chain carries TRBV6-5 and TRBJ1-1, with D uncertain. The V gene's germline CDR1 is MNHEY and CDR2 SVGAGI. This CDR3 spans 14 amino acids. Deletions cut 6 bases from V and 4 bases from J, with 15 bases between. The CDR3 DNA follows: TGTGCCAGCAGCGAATCCGGGTCGAGCACTGAAGCTTTCTTT. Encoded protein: CASSESGSSTEAFF.

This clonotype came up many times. The CDR3 is CASSSRTGGMNTEAFF. The CDR3 DNA sequence: TGTGCCAGCAGCTCACGGACAGGGGGTATGAACACTGAAGCTTTCTTT. The chain uses TRBV7-2 and TRBJ1-1, with TRBD1 matching 10 bases. The CDR3 is made up of 16 amino acids. Germline V CDR1 and CDR2: SGHTA, FQGNSA. After removal of 4 bases from V and 0 bases from J, the junction contained 5 bases not matched to a gene.

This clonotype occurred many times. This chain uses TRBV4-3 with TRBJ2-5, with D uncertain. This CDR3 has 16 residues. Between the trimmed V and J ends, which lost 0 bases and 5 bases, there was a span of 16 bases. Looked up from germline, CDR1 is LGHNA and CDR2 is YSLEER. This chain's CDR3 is CASSQDLGRPWETQYF. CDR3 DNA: TGCGCCAGCAGCCAAGATCTAGGCAGGCCCTGGGAGACCCAGTACTTC.

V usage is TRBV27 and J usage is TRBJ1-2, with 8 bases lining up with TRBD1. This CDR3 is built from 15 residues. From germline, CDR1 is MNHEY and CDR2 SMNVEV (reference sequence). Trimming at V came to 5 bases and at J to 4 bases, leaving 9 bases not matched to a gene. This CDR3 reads CASSPGQGLPYGYTF. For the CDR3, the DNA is TGTGCCAGCAGTCCCGGACAGGGCCTACCCTATGGCTACACCTTC.

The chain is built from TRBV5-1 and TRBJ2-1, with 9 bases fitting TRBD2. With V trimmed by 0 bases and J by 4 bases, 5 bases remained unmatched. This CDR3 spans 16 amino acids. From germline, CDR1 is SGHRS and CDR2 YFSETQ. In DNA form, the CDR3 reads TGCGCCAGCAGCTTGGCGGCGCGGGGGGGGTACAATGAGCAGTTCTTC. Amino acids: CASSLAARGGYNEQFF.

The CDR3 protein is CASSLGQGAAGELFF. In DNA form, the CDR3 reads TGTGCCAGCAGCTTGGGACAGGGGGCGGCCGGGGAGCTGTTTTTT. V is TRBV5-4 and J is TRBJ2-2, with 10 bases aligning to TRBD1. CDR3 length: 15 residues. Germline-derived CDR1 and CDR2 are SGHNT and YYREEE (reference sequence). Germline trimming cut 0 bases from V and 6 bases from J; bases unmatched to any gene: 2. Together with reference TRBV5-4 and TRBJ2-2, the CDR3 gives the full variable domain: ETGVTQSPTHLIKTRGQQVTLRCSSQSGHNTVSWYQQALGQGPQFIFQYYREEENGRGNFPPRFSGLQFPNYSSELNVNALELDDSALYLCASSLGQGAAGELFFGEGSRLTVL.

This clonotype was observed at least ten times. CDR3 region: CASSFGPQETQYF. DNA for the CDR3: TGTGCCAGCAGCTTCGGGCCTCAAGAGACCCAGTACTTC. The chain employs TRBV5-4 and TRBJ2-5; D remains unclear. From germline, CDR1 is SGHNT and CDR2 YYREEE (reference sequence). The length of the CDR3 is 13 residues. V lost 2 bases and J 2 bases, leaving 7 bases between the germline ends.

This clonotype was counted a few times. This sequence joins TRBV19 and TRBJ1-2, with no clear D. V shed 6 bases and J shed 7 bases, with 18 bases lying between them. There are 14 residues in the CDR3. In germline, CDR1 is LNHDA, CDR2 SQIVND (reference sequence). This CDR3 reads CASSPDQRAFGYTF. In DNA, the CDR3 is TGTGCCAGTAGCCCGGATCAGAGGGCGTTTGGCTACACCTTC.

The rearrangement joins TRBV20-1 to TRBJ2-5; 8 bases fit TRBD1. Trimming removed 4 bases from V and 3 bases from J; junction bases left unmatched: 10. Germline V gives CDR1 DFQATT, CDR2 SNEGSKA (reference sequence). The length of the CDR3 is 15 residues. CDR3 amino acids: CSATALRGRKETQYF. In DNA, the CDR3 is TGCAGTGCTACCGCGCTCAGGGGGCGGAAAGAGACCCAGTACTTC.

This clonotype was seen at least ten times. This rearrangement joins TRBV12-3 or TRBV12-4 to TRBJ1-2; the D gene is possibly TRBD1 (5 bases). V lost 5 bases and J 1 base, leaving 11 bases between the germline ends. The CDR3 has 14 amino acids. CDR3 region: CASSPQGHNYGYTF. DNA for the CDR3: TGTGCCAGCAGTCCCCAGGGTCATAACTATGGCTACACCTTC.

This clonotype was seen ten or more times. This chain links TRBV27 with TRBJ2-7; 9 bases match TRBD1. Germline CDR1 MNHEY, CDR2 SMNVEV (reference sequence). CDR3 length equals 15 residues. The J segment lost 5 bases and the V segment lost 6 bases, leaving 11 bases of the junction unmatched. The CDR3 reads CASSPRGTGINEQYF. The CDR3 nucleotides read TGTGCCAGCAGCCCACGGGGGACAGGGATCAACGAGCAGTACTTC.

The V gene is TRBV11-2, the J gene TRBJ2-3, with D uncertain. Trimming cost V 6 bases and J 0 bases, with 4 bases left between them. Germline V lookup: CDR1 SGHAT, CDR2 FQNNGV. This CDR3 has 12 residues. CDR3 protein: CASRTSTDTQYF. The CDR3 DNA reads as TGTGCCAGCAGAACAAGCACAGATACGCAGTATTTT.

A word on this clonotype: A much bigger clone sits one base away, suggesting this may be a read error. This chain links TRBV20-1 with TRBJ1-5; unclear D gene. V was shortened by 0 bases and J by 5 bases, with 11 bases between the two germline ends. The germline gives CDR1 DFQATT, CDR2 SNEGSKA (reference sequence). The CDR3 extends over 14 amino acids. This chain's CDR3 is CSARDRPGYQPQHF. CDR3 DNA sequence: TGCAGTGCTAGAGATCGCCCGGGGTATCAGCCCCAGCATTTT.

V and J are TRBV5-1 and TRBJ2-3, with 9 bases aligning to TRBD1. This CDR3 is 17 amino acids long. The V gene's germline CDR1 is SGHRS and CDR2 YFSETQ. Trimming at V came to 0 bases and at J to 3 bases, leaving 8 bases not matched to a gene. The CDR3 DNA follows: TGCGCCAGCAGCTTGGGACGGACAGGGGTAGGTACAGATACGCAGTATTTT. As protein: CASSLGRTGVGTDTQYF.

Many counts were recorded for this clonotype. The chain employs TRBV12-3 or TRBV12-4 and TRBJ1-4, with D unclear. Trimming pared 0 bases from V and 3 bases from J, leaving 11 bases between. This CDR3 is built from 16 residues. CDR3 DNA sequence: TGTGCCAGCAGTTTAGCGTACAGCGGCTCTAATGAAAAACTGTTTTTT. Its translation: CASSLAYSGSNEKLFF.

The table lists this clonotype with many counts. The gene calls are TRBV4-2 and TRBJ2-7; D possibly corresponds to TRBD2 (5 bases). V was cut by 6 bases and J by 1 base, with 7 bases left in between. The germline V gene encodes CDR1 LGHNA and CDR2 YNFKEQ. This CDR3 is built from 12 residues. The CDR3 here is CASRSGSYEQYF. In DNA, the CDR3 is TGTGCCAGCAGGAGCGGTTCCTACGAGCAGTACTTC.

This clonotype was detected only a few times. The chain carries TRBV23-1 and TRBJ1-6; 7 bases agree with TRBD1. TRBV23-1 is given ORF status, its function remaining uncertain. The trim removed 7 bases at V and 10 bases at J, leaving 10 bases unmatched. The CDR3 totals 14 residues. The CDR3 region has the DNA TGCGCCAGCACCACACAGGGGTCCGGCTCACCCCTCCACTTT. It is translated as CASTTQGSGSPLHF.

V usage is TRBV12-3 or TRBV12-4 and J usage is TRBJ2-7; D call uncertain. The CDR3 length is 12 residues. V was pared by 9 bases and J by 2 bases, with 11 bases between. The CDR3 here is CASGRAAYEQYF. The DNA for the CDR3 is TGTGCCAGTGGACGGGCGGCCTACGAGCAGTACTTC.

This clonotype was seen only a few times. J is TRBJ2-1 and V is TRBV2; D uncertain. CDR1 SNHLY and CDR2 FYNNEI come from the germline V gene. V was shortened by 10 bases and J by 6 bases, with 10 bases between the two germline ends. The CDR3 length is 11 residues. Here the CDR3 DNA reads TGTGCCATAGACCGTCCCAATGAGCAGTTCTTC. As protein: CAIDRPNEQFF. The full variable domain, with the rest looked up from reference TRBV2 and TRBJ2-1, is EPEVTQTPSHQVTQMGQEVILRCVPISNHLYFYWYRQILGQKVEFLVSFYNNEISEKSEIFDDQFSVERPDGSNFTLKIRSTKLEDSAMYFCAIDRPNEQFFGPGTRLTVL.

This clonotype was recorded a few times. The CDR3 DNA reads as TGCGCCAGCAGCTCCGGGACAGGAAATATTTTCTTT. Protein sequence: CASSSGTGNIFF. V and J are TRBV5-1 and TRBJ1-1; 8 bases line up with TRBD1. The CDR3 contains 12 residues. Germline V CDR1 and CDR2: SGHRS, YFSETQ. The V gene end was trimmed by 3 bases and the J gene end by 13 bases; junction bases not matched to a gene: 8.

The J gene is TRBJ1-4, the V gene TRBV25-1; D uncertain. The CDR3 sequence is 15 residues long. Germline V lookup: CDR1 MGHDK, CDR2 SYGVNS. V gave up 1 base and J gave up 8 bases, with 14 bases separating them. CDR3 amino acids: CASSESRNRVEKLFF. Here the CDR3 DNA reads TGTGCCAGCAGTGAATCAAGGAATCGGGTGGAAAAACTGTTTTTT.

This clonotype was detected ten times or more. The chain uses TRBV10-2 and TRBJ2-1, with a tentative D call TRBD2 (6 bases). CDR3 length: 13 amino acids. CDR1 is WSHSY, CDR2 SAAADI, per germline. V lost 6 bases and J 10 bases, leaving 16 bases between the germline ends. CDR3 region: CASRGPTSSEQFF. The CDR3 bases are TGCGCCAGCAGGGGCCCGACTAGTAGCGAGCAGTTCTTC.

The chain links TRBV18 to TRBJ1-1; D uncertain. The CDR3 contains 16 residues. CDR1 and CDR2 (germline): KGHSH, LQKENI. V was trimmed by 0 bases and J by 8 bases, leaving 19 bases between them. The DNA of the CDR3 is TGTGCCAGCTCACCACCGGGGAGCGTACGTCGGGTCGAAGCTTTCTTT. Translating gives CASSPPGSVRRVEAFF.